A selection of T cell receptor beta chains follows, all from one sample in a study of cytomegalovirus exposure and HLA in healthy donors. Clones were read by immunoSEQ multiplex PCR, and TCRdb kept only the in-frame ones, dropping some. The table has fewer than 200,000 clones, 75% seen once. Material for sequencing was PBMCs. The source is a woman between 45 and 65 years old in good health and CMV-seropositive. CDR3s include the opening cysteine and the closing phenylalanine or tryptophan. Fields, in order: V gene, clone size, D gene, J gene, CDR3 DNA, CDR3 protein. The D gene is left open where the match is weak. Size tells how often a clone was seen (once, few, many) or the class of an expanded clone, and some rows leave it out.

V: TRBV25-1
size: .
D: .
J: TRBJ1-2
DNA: TGTGCCAGCAGTAAGGGAAAGGGGCCTGGAAGGGGGTATGGCTACACCTTC
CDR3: CASSKGKGPGRGYGYTF

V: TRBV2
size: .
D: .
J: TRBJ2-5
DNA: TGTGCCAGCAGTGAACAGCCGTTGAGGGAGACCCAGTACTTC
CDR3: CASSEQPLRETQYF

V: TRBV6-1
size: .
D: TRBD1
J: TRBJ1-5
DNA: TGTGCCAGCGACGCCGGGACAGTTGGCAATCAGCCCCAGCATTTT
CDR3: CASDAGTVGNQPQHF

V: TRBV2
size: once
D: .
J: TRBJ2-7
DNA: TGTGCCAGCAGTGTCCCAGGACAGATCTACGAGCAGTACTTC
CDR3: CASSVPGQIYEQYF

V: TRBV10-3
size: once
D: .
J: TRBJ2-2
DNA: TGTGCCATCAAGAGGGCCCAAAACACCGGGGAGCTGTTTTTT
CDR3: CAIKRAQNTGELFF

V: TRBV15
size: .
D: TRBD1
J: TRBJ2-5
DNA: TGTGCCACCAGCAGAACTCCGACAGGGAATAAGCAGACCCAGTACTTC
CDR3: CATSRTPTGNKQTQYF

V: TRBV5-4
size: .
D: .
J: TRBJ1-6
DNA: TGTGCCAGCAGTTTGAGTGGGGGGACCTATAATTCACCCCTCCACTTT
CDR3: CASSLSGGTYNSPLHF

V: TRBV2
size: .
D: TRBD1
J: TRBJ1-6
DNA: TGTGCCAGCAGTCCTCGGACAGGGGGAAATTCACCCCTCCACTTT
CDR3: CASSPRTGGNSPLHF

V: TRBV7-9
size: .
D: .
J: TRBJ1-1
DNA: TGTGCCAGCAGCTTAGGTAAAGCTAACACTGAAGCTTTCTTT
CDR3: CASSLGKANTEAFF

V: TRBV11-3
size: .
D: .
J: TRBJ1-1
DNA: TGTGCCAGCAGCTTACAGATGAACACTGAAGCTTTCTTT
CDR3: CASSLQMNTEAFF

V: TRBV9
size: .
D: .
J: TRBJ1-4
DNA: TGTGCCAGCAGCGGATGGACAGAAAAACTGTTTTTT
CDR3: CASSGWTEKLFF

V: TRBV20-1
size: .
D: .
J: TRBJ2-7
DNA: TGCAGTGCTAGCGTTCTCTACGAGCAGTACTTC
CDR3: CSASVLYEQYF

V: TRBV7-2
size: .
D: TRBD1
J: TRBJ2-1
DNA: TGTGCCAGCAGCTTCCGGGACAGAAACAATGAGCAGTTCTTC
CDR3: CASSFRDRNNEQFF

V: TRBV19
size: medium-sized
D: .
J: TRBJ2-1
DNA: TGTGCCAGTAGTATTCCGTACAATGAGCAGTTCTTC
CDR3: CASSIPYNEQFF

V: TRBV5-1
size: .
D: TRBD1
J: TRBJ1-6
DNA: TGCGCCAGCAGCTTGCAGGGGGAAGGTTCACCCCTCCACTTT
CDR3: CASSLQGEGSPLHF

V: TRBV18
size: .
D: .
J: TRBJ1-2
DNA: TGTGCCAGCTCGGTCGGAGAAGTCCTAAACTATGGCTACACCTTC
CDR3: CASSVGEVLNYGYTF

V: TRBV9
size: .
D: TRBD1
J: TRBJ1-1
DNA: TGTGCCAGCAGCACCGGACAGGGCGCTGAAGCTTTCTTT
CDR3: CASSTGQGAEAFF

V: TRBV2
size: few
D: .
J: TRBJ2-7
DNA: TGTTTTTTTTTCAAGCAGAAGGCGGCATACGAGCAGTACTTC
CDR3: CFFFKQKAAYEQYF

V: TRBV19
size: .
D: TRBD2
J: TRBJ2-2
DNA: TGTGCCAGCGCTGAGGGACTAGCCTGGGACACCGGGGAGCTGTTTTTT
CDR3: CASAEGLAWDTGELFF

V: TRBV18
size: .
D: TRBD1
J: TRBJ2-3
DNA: TGTGCCAGCTCGCACCGGGACAGGGGACGATCTAGCACAGATACGCAGTATTTT
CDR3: CASSHRDRGRSSTDTQYF

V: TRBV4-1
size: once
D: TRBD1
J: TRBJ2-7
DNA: TGCGCCAGCAGCCAACCCCGGACAGGGGCGAGCGAGCAGTACTTC
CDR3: CASSQPRTGASEQYF

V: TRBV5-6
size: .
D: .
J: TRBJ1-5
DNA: TGTGCCAGCAGCTCGGGACAACTCAATCAGCCCCAGCATTTT
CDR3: CASSSGQLNQPQHF

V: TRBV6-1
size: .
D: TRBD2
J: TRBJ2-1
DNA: TGTGCCAGCAGTGAGGGACTAGCTGATGAGCAGTTCTTC
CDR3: CASSEGLADEQFF

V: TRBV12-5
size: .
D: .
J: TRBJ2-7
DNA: TGTGCTAGTGGCCGACAGGGAGGTCCCTACGAGCAGTACTTC
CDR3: CASGRQGGPYEQYF

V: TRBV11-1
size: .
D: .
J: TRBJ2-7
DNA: TGTGCCAGCAGCTTAGGGGCAGGGAATCACGAGCAGTACTTC
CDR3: CASSLGAGNHEQYF

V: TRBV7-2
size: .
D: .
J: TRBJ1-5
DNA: TGTGCCAGCAGCTTAGATGGAGACAGAGGTAATCAGCCCCAGCATTTT
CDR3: CASSLDGDRGNQPQHF

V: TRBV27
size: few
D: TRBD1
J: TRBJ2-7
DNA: TGTGCCAGCAGTTTATCGGGGACAGGGGACGAGCAGTACTTC
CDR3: CASSLSGTGDEQYF

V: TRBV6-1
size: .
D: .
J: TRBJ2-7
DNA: TGTGCCAGCAGTGAGGGGGCTTGGGAGCAGTACTTC
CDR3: CASSEGAWEQYF

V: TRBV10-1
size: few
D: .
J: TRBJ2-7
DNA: TGCGCCAGCAGTGCGGGGGGCCACTACGAGCAGTACTTC
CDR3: CASSAGGHYEQYF

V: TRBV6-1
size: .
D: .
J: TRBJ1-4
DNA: TGTGCCAGCAGAACAGGGTTTGTTGAAAAACTGTTTTTT
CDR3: CASRTGFVEKLFF

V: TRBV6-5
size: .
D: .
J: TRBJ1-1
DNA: TGTGCCAGCAGTTATAGCAGGGAATATGGGGCTGAAGCTTTCTTT
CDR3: CASSYSREYGAEAFF

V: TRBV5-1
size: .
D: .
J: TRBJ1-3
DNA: TGCGCCAGCAGTTTGAACTGGAGAGAAAACACCATATATTTT
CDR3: CASSLNWRENTIYF

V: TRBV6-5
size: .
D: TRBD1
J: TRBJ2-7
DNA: TGTGCCAGCAGTTACGGACAGGGGGGTTACGAGCAGTACTTC
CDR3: CASSYGQGGYEQYF

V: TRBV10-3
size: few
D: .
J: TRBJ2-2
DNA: TGTGCCATCAAAACCGGGGGGCGTAGGGACACCGGGGAGCTGTTTTTT
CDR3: CAIKTGGRRDTGELFF

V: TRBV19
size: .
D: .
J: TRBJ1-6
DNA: TGTGCCAGTAGTATTGTGAGGCCTCGGGGTTATAATTCACCCCTCCACTTT
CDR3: CASSIVRPRGYNSPLHF

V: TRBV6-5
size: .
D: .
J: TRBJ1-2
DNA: TGTGCCAGCAGCCCCCAGGGGAACGGCTACACCTTC
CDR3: CASSPQGNGYTF

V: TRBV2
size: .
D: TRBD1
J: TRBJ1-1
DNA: TGTGCCAGCAGGGACAGGTTGAACACTGAAGCTTTCTTT
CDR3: CASRDRLNTEAFF

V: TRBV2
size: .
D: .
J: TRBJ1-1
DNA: TGTGCCAGCAGTACACAGAGGAACACTGAAGCTTTCTTT
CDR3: CASSTQRNTEAFF

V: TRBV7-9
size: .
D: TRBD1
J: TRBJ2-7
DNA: TGTGCCAGCAAACTGGGACAGGGGGCCTACGAGCAGTACTTC
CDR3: CASKLGQGAYEQYF

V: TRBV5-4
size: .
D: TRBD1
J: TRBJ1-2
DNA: TGTGCCAGCAGTTTAACAGGGGCCGTGGGCGGCTACACCTTC
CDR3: CASSLTGAVGGYTF

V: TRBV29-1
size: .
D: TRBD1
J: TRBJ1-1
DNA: TGCAGCGGCCACAGGGGCAGGAACACTGAAGCTTTCTTT
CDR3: CSGHRGRNTEAFF

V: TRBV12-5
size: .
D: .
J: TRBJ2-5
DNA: TGTGCTAGTGGTTTGGTACCGGAAGAGACCCAGTACTTC
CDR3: CASGLVPEETQYF

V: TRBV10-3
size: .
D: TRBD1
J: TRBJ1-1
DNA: TGTGCCATGGGTCAGGGGGTGAACACTGAAGCTTTCTTT
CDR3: CAMGQGVNTEAFF

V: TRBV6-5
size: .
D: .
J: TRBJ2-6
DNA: TGTGCCACCCAGTCTGGGGCCAACGTCCTGACTTTC
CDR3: CATQSGANVLTF

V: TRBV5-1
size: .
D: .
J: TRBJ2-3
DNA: TGCGCCAGCAGCTTGGGACAGAAATCCGATACGCAGTATTTT
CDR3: CASSLGQKSDTQYF

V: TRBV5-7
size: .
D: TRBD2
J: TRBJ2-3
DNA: TGTGCCAGCAGCCCCCCGGGGAGCGGGGGGCCCCATACGCAGTATTTT
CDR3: CASSPPGSGGPHTQYF

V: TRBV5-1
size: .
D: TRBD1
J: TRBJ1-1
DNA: TGCGCCAGCAGCTTAAGACAGGGACCGAACACTGAAGCTTTCTTT
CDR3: CASSLRQGPNTEAFF

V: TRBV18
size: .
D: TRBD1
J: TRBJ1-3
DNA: TGTGCCAGCTCAATAGGGGGCCAGATCTCTGGAAACACCATATATTTT
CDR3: CASSIGGQISGNTIYF

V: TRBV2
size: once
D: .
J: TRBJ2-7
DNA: TGTGCCAGCAGTGATAGGGGCCAGAGGGAGCAGTACTTC
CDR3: CASSDRGQREQYF

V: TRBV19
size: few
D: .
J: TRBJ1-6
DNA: TGTGCCAGTAGTGCGGGGACGGCGGGCGGATCACCCCTCCACTTT
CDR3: CASSAGTAGGSPLHF

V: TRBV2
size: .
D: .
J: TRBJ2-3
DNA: TGTGCCAGCAGCAGATCGAGGGGCACAGATACGCAGTATTTT
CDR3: CASSRSRGTDTQYF

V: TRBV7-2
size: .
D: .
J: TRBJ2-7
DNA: TGTGCCAGCAGCTTAGGACTACAGGGATATCACGAGCAGTACTTC
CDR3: CASSLGLQGYHEQYF

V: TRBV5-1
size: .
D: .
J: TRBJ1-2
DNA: TGCGCCAGCAGGGCAGAAGACGGACATCTGGGTGGCTACACCTTC
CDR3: CASRAEDGHLGGYTF

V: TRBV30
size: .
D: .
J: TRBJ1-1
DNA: TGTGCCTGCCTGTTACAGGGTTCGAACACTGAAGCTTTCTTT
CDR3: CACLLQGSNTEAFF

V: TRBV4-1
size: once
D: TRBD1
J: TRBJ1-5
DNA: TGCGCCAGCAGCTTGATCCGGGACAGAAATCAGCCCCAGCATTTT
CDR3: CASSLIRDRNQPQHF